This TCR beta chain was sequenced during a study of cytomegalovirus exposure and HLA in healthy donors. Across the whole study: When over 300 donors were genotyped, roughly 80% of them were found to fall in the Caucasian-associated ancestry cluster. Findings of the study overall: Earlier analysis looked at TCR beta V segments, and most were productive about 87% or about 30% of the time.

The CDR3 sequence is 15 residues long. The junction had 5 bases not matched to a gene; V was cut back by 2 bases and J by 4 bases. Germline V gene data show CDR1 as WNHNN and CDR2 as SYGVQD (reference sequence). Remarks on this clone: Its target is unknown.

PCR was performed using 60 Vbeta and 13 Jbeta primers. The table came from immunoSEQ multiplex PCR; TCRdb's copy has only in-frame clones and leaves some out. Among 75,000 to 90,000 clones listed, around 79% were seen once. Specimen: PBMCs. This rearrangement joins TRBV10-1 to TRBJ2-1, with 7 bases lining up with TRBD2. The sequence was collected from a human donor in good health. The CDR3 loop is CASSEPGGNYNEQFF. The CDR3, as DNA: TGCGCCAGCAGTGAGCCCGGGGGGAATTACAATGAGCAGTTCTTC.